These 24 T cell receptor beta chains originate from one sample sequenced in a study of T-cell memory formation after mild COVID-19. TCRdb ran MiXCR on the 5' RACE reads and lists one entry per CDR3 protein. This sample yields more than 300,000 distinct CDR3 sequences, of which around a fifth are seen a single time; over 20% belongs to the top ten. Input material: PBMCs or a T cell subset sorted from them (not recorded which). The receptors stem from a young man who had mild COVID-19 (a few samples of this study predate the infection). Cell type and time point are not known.

The chain couples TRBV10-3 to TRBJ2-7; the D call may be TRBD1 or TRBD2 (5 bases each). Germline V gene sequence: CDR1 ENHRY, CDR2 SYGVKD. There are 13 residues in the CDR3. With 10 bases removed from V and 4 bases from J, the gap between germline ends came to 17 bases. The chain's CDR3 is CATKGVGGYEQYV. CDR3 nucleotide sequence: TGTGCCACGAAAGGGGTTGGGGGTTACGAGCAGTACGTC.

This clonotype was counted many times. The V call is TRBV12-3 or TRBV12-4, the J call TRBJ1-5, with D perhaps TRBD1 (6 bases). With 8 bases removed from V and 5 bases from J, the gap between germline ends came to 13 bases. The CDR3 sequence is 13 residues long. This CDR3 is CASQGTAYQPQHF. CDR3 coding DNA: TGTGCCAGCCAGGGGACGGCTTATCAGCCCCAGCATTTT.

The rearrangement uses TRBV5-1 and TRBJ2-4, with D perhaps matching TRBD2 (6 bases). Germline lookup yields CDR1 SGHRS and CDR2 YFSETQ. This CDR3 is 15 amino acids long. V lost 1 base and J 6 bases, leaving 14 bases between the germline ends. CDR3 nucleotides: TGCGCCAGCAGCTTGTGGCAGGGAGGCAGAAACATTCAGTACTTC. Protein: CASSLWQGGRNIQYF. Variable domain in full (rest from reference TRBV5-1 and TRBJ2-4): KAGVTQTPRYLIKTRGQQVTLSCSPISGHRSVSWYQQTPGQGLQFLFEYFSETQRNKGNFPGRFSGRQFSNSRSEMNVSTLELGDSALYLCASSLWQGGRNIQYFGAGTRLSVL.

The CDR3 DNA reads TGTGCCAGCAGTCCCGTTCCACTACAGGGGGCTGCTCGTGGCTACACCTTC. As protein: CASSPVPLQGAARGYTF. V gene TRBV12-3 or TRBV12-4 combines with J gene TRBJ1-2; 9 bases fit TRBD1. The ends lost 5 bases at V and 7 bases at J; junction bases unmatched: 17. The CDR3 has 17 amino acids.

This chain links TRBV3-2 with TRBJ1-1; the table names TRBD1, a call not compared with the DNA. TRBV3-2 is designated a pseudogene. The CDR3 sequence is 15 residues long. The CDR3: CASSQDWGRDTEAFF. The CDR3 bases are TGTGCCAGCAGCCAAGATTGGGGGAGAGACACTGAAGCTTTCTTT.

Only a few counts were recorded for this clonotype. The rearrangement uses TRBV7-3 and TRBJ2-1; 8 bases match TRBD1. This CDR3 region has 18 residues. The germline V gene has CDR1 SGHTA and CDR2 FQGTGA. Trimming cost V 0 bases and J 3 bases; bases outside gene matches: 10. CDR3: CASSLTGWTGPVYNEQFF. The CDR3 bases are TGTGCCAGCAGCTTAACTGGGTGGACAGGGCCCGTCTACAATGAGCAGTTCTTC.

This clonotype was seen only a few times. At one boundary the junction diverges from the germline segment, which might be a read error. The chain recombines TRBV30 with TRBJ2-4; 7 bases agree with TRBD2. CDR3 length: 12 amino acids. CDR1 and CDR2 from the germline V gene are GTSNPN and SVGIG (reference sequence). The CDR3 reads CAWSWGGNTQYF. The DNA of the CDR3 is TGTGCCTGGAGTTGGGGGGGAAACACTCAGTACTTC.

There are a few counts of this clonotype. This chain uses TRBV5-1 with TRBJ2-5; 8 bases are shared with TRBD1. The V segment lost 0 bases and the J segment 5 bases; nucleotides outside the gene matches: 6. Germline V gene data show CDR1 as SGHRS and CDR2 as YFSETQ. The CDR3 is 15 residues long. The CDR3 DNA reads as TGCGCCAGCAGCTTGGGGCAGGGGGCTTCTGAGACCCAGTACTTC. It translates to CASSLGQGASETQYF.

This clonotype was detected once. This sequence joins TRBV19 and TRBJ2-4; D is undetermined. CDR3 length: 14 amino acids. V gave up 10 bases and J gave up 0 bases, with 13 bases separating them. The germline gives CDR1 LNHDA, CDR2 SQIVND (reference sequence). Written as DNA, the CDR3 is TGTGCCACCAGCAGAACCCTAGCCAAAAACATTCAGTACTTC. Amino acid sequence: CATSRTLAKNIQYF.

A few counts support this clonotype. The chain combines TRBV6-4 with TRBJ1-2; no definite D call. V was shortened by 7 bases and J by 2 bases, with 5 bases between the two germline ends. The CDR3 is made up of 11 amino acids. Germline values: CDR1 MRHNA, CDR2 SNTAGT. The CDR3 region has the DNA TGTGCCAGCACTTGGAACTATGGCTACACCTTC. Amino acid sequence: CASTWNYGYTF.

The chain joins TRBV4-1 to TRBJ2-5; TRBD2 aligns across 12 bases. This CDR3 contains 16 residues. J gave up 2 bases and V 4 bases, and 5 bases lay outside the gene matches. CDR1 MGHRA and CDR2 YSYEKL come from the germline V gene. The CDR3 DNA is TGCGCCAGCAGCCGGCAGGGGACTAGCGGGCAAGAGACCCAGTACTTC. Encoded protein: CASSRQGTSGQETQYF.

Only a few counts were recorded for this clonotype. The V and J genes are TRBV3-1 and TRBJ2-1, with D possibly matching TRBD2 (5 bases). CDR3 length: 15 amino acids. Germline CDR1 and CDR2: LGHDT and YNNKEL (reference sequence). Trimming shortened V by 5 bases and J by 1 base, and 12 bases separated the two germline ends. The CDR3 is CASSSSGLSYNEQFF. CDR3 coding DNA: TGTGCCAGCAGCTCGAGCGGATTGTCCTACAATGAGCAGTTCTTC.

This clonotype occurred a few times. This chain's CDR3 is CASSPVRGDPYEQYF. Written as DNA, the CDR3 is TGCGCCAGCAGCCCTGTTAGGGGGGACCCCTACGAGCAGTACTTC. J is TRBJ2-7 and V is TRBV5-1; D possibly uses TRBD1 or TRBD2 (6 bases each). Germline V gene sequence: CDR1 SGHRS, CDR2 YFSETQ. Between the trimmed V and J ends, which lost 4 bases and 2 bases, there was a span of 16 bases. The CDR3 is made up of 15 amino acids.

In its sample, this clonotype was seen many times. The CDR3 spells CASSSGAYNEKLFF. The CDR3 nucleotides are TGCGCCAGCAGCTCGGGAGCCTATAATGAAAAACTGTTTTTT. This chain links TRBV5-1 with TRBJ1-4; D remains ambiguous. CDR3 length equals 14 residues. The germline V gene has CDR1 SGHRS and CDR2 YFSETQ. The ends were cut back, 3 bases at V and 4 bases at J, with 10 bases in the middle.

This clonotype has ten or more counts. The chain couples TRBV12-3 or TRBV12-4 to TRBJ2-2; 7 bases fit TRBD1. V lost 7 bases to trimming and J lost 4 bases; unmatched junction nucleotides: 3. CDR3 length equals 13 residues. CDR3 amino acids: CASKQGRTGELFF. The DNA of the CDR3 is TGTGCCAGCAAACAGGGGCGCACCGGGGAGCTGTTTTTT.

CDR3 amino acids: CATRGGQTNTGELFF. The CDR3 DNA is TGTGCCACCCGAGGGGGACAGACGAACACCGGGGAGCTGTTTTTT. The gene calls are TRBV10-3 and TRBJ2-2; the match to TRBD1 covers 7 bases. Looked up from germline, CDR1 is ENHRY and CDR2 is SYGVKD. Trimming took 10 bases from V and 0 from J; bases not matched to a gene: 8. This CDR3 has 15 amino acids.

J is TRBJ2-6 and V is TRBV4-3; D unresolved. The CDR3 totals 16 residues. Germline CDR1 and CDR2: LGHNA and YSLEER. V was trimmed by 0 bases and J by 2 bases, leaving 8 bases between them. In DNA, the CDR3 is TGCGCCAGCAGCCAAGACTGGGTACCTGGGGCCAACGTCCTGACTTTC. Translating it yields CASSQDWVPGANVLTF.

The chain has TRBV7-2 and TRBJ2-1; a weak D match, TRBD2 (5 bases). Germline V CDR1 and CDR2: SGHTA, FQGNSA. The CDR3 runs 15 residues. The V gene lost 0 bases and the J gene lost 6 bases, with 12 bases spanning the gap. CDR3 amino acids: CASSLAGSSLNEQFF. The CDR3, as DNA: TGTGCCAGCAGCTTAGCGGGGAGTAGTCTCAATGAGCAGTTCTTC. Filled out from reference TRBV7-2 and TRBJ2-1, the complete variable domain reads GAGVSQSPSNKVTEKGKDVELRCDPISGHTALYWYRQSLGQGLEFLIYFQGNSAPDKSGLPSDRFSAERTGGSVSTLTIQRTQQEDSAVYLCASSLAGSSLNEQFFGPGTRLTVL.

In its sample, this clonotype was seen many times. The chain joins TRBV7-9 to TRBJ2-2, with D unclear. Looked up from germline, CDR1 is SEHNR and CDR2 is FQNEAQ (reference sequence). The CDR3 length is 14 residues. The V gene lost 2 bases and the J gene lost 4 bases, with 8 bases spanning the gap. DNA for the CDR3: TGTGCCAGCAGCTTAAACGGCGGCACCGGGGAGCTGTTTTTT. It encodes CASSLNGGTGELFF.

The V gene is TRBV7-9, the J gene TRBJ2-3, with TRBD2 matching over 15 bases. The V segment lost 5 bases and the J segment 2 bases; nucleotides outside the gene matches: 5. The length of the CDR3 is 17 residues. Per germline, CDR1 SEHNR and CDR2 FQNEAQ (reference sequence). Written as DNA, the CDR3 is TGTGCCAGCAGCCCTAGGACTAGCGGGGGGGCCACAGATACGCAGTATTTT. This codes for CASSPRTSGGATDTQYF.

This clonotype has just a few counts. The V gene is TRBV11-2, the J gene TRBJ1-1; the D is unclear. Trimming pared 1 base from V and 0 bases from J, leaving 12 bases between. This CDR3 has 16 residues. Looked up from germline, CDR1 is SGHAT and CDR2 is FQNNGV. CDR3 in DNA: TGTGCCAGCAGCTTAGGGTCGGCGGGCCTGAACACTGAAGCTTTCTTT. It translates to CASSLGSAGLNTEAFF.

The gene calls are TRBV12-3 or TRBV12-4 and TRBJ1-2, with D possibly being TRBD1 (5 bases). Trimming cost V 2 bases and J 2 bases, with 9 bases left between them. The CDR3 runs to 14 residues. CDR3 loop: CASSLLRGNYGYTF. CDR3 coding DNA: TGTGCCAGCAGTTTATTACGGGGGAACTATGGCTACACCTTC.

On this clonotype: The junction departs from germline at one end; a sequencing error may be responsible. The CDR3 DNA reads as TGCAGTGCCAGAGGCAGACCAGATACGCAGTATTTT. Translating it yields CSARGRPDTQYF. The chain uses TRBV20-1 and TRBJ2-3, with unresolved D. CDR3 length: 12 amino acids. The germline CDR1 and CDR2 sequences are DFQATT and SNEGSKA (reference sequence).

V and J are TRBV11-3 and TRBJ2-3; 7 bases agree with TRBD2. This CDR3 comprises 15 residues. Germline loops: CDR1 SGHNT, CDR2 YENEEA. The V segment lost 2 bases and the J segment 4 bases; nucleotides outside the gene matches: 6. This CDR3 reads CASSLRSGVADTQYF. The CDR3 coding sequence is TGTGCCAGCAGCTTAAGGAGCGGGGTGGCAGATACGCAGTATTTT.